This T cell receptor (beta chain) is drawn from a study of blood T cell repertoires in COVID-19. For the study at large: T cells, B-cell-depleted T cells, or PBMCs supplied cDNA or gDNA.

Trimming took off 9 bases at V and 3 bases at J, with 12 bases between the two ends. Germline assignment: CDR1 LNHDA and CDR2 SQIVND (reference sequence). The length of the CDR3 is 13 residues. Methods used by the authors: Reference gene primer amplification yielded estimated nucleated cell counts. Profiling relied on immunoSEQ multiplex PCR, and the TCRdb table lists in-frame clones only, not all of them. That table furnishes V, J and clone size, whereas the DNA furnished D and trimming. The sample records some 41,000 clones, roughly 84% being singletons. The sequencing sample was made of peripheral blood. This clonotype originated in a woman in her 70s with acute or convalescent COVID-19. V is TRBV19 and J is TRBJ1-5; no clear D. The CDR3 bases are TGTGCCAGCACTTTCCAGGACAATCAGCCCCAGCATTTT. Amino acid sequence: CASTFQDNQPQHF.